This T cell receptor (beta chain) was captured by sequencing in a study of blood T cell repertoires in COVID-19. Turning to the study itself: There were acute and convalescent COVID-19 samples, and they came from the United States, Italy and Spain. PBMCs, B-cell-depleted T cells, or T cells provided the cDNA or gDNA that made up the material.

The assay was immunoSEQ multiplex PCR, and TCRdb's table has in-frame clones only and misses some. The table records around 200,000 clones, over 80% of them present only once. Germline V CDR1 and CDR2: KGHSH, LQKENI. The V end lost 3 bases, the J end lost 5 bases, and 16 bases lay between the germline ends. The length of the CDR3 is 16 residues. This sequence was found in a woman in her twenties or thirties with COVID-19, enrolled during active disease. What was sequenced was peripheral blood. The chain couples TRBV18 to TRBJ2-2; D is perhaps TRBD1 (6 bases). Here the CDR3 DNA reads TGTGCCAGCTCACCGGTCAAACAGGGACGTACCGGGGAGCTGTTTTTT. Encoded protein: CASSPVKQGRTGELFF. The full variable domain, in which reference TRBV18 and TRBJ2-2 provide the parts outside the CDR3, is NAGVMQNPRHLVRRRGQEARLRCSPMKGHSHVYWYRQLPEEGLKFMVYLQKENIIDESGMPKERFSAEFPKEGPSILRIQQVVRGDSAAYFCASSPVKQGRTGELFFGEGSRLTVL.